These T cell receptor beta chains were read from a single sample in a study of human T cells and chemical hapten exposure. Each CDR3 protein is one row after TCRdb ran MiXCR on the RACE reads. The data hold more than 70,000 distinct CDR3 sequences, with approximately 11% observed a single time. The starting material was whole blood, obtained in connection with sensitization to the hapten diphenylcyclopropenone (DPC). All receptors come from a woman aged 25 to 45 with alopecia areata. Some clones in this sample may be carry-over from other donors' samples. Each CDR3 is given with its conserved first and last residue. A D gene is named only where the DNA matches it firmly. Only part of the rows carry a size: once, few, many, or a class if the clone is expanded.

J gene: TRBJ1-2
D gene: NA
V gene: TRBV30
clone size: many
CDR3 DNA: TGTGCCTGGAATTCTTATGGCTACACCTTC
CDR3 protein: CAWNSYGYTF

J gene: TRBJ2-5
D gene: TRBD1
V gene: TRBV4-2
clone size: NA
CDR3 DNA: TGTGCCAGCAGCCAAAATAATTACAGGGGCTCCGAGACCCAGTACTTC
CDR3 protein: CASSQNNYRGSETQYF

J gene: TRBJ2-7
D gene: TRBD2
V gene: TRBV13
clone size: many
CDR3 DNA: TGTGCCAGCAGCTTATCCCCACTAGCGGGAGGGAGACGCTACGAGCAGTACTTC
CDR3 protein: CASSLSPLAGGRRYEQYF

J gene: TRBJ2-3
D gene: TRBD2
V gene: TRBV19
clone size: many
CDR3 DNA: TGTGCCAGTAGTACTAGCGGGAGGCCCGATACGCAGTATTTT
CDR3 protein: CASSTSGRPDTQYF

J gene: TRBJ1-4
D gene: NA
V gene: TRBV10-1
clone size: few
CDR3 DNA: TGCGCCAGCAGTGAGTCGGCAGGTCTGGGAAAACTGTTTTTT
CDR3 protein: CASSESAGLGKLFF

J gene: TRBJ1-5
D gene: NA
V gene: TRBV2
clone size: many
CDR3 DNA: TGTGCCAGCAGTGAATCCCAACTTGAATGGCATTTT
CDR3 protein: CASSESQLEWHF

J gene: TRBJ2-2
D gene: TRBD2
V gene: TRBV30
clone size: many
CDR3 DNA: TGTGCCTCCAAAAGGGCGGGAGAGACCGGGGAGCTGTTTTTT
CDR3 protein: CASKRAGETGELFF

J gene: TRBJ1-5
D gene: NA
V gene: TRBV28
clone size: few
CDR3 DNA: TGTGCCAGCAGTCTCTGGGGTCTCAGCAATCAGCCCCAGCATTTT
CDR3 protein: CASSLWGLSNQPQHF

J gene: TRBJ1-2
D gene: NA
V gene: TRBV6-1
clone size: many
CDR3 DNA: TGTGCCAGCAGTGGCCGGGACGGAAGTTCTAACTATGGCTACACCTTC
CDR3 protein: CASSGRDGSSNYGYTF

J gene: TRBJ1-1
D gene: TRBD1
V gene: TRBV9
clone size: few
CDR3 DNA: TGTGCCAGCAGCGGACAGGGAGCTGAAGCTTTCTTT
CDR3 protein: CASSGQGAEAFF

J gene: TRBJ2-7
D gene: TRBD1
V gene: TRBV4-2
clone size: few
CDR3 DNA: TGTGCCAGCAGCCAAGCGTTCGGGACAGGGTACGAGCAGTACTTC
CDR3 protein: CASSQAFGTGYEQYF

J gene: TRBJ2-5
D gene: NA
V gene: TRBV29-1
clone size: few
CDR3 DNA: TGCAGCGTTGGGACTAACAAAGAGACCCAGTACTTC
CDR3 protein: CSVGTNKETQYF

J gene: TRBJ1-1
D gene: TRBD1
V gene: TRBV20-1
clone size: NA
CDR3 DNA: TGCAGTGCTAGAGCCCTAGAAGGGGGCATGACTGAAGCTTTCTTT
CDR3 protein: CSARALEGGMTEAFF

J gene: TRBJ2-4
D gene: NA
V gene: TRBV20-1
clone size: many
CDR3 DNA: TGCAGTGGGTTCCCTGCCAGAGGTCAAAACATTCAGTACTTC
CDR3 protein: CSGFPARGQNIQYF

J gene: TRBJ2-2
D gene: TRBD2
V gene: TRBV9
clone size: NA
CDR3 DNA: TGTGCCAGCAGCAAACTGACTAGCGGGAACACCGGGGAGCTGTTTTTT
CDR3 protein: CASSKLTSGNTGELFF

J gene: TRBJ2-2
D gene: NA
V gene: TRBV11-2
clone size: many
CDR3 DNA: TGTGCCAGCAGCTTCGATGGGTCCACCGGGGAGCTGTTTTTT
CDR3 protein: CASSFDGSTGELFF

J gene: TRBJ2-1
D gene: TRBD2
V gene: TRBV6-4
clone size: NA
CDR3 DNA: TGTGCCAGCAGTGACGGGACTAGCAATGAGCAGTTCTTC
CDR3 protein: CASSDGTSNEQFF

J gene: TRBJ1-1
D gene: NA
V gene: TRBV7-2
clone size: few
CDR3 DNA: TGTGCCAGCAGCTTTGGCTTCACTGAAGCTTTCTTT
CDR3 protein: CASSFGFTEAFF

J gene: TRBJ1-5
D gene: TRBD1
V gene: TRBV6-2/TRBV6-3
clone size: NA
CDR3 DNA: TGTGCCAGCAGCACGGGACAGCTTGGCAATCAGCCCCAGCATTTT
CDR3 protein: CASSTGQLGNQPQHF

J gene: TRBJ2-3
D gene: TRBD2
V gene: TRBV5-8
clone size: NA
CDR3 DNA: TGTGCCAGCAGCAAACTAGCGGGGAGCACAGATACGCAGTATTTT
CDR3 protein: CASSKLAGSTDTQYF

J gene: TRBJ2-7
D gene: NA
V gene: TRBV29-1
clone size: many
CDR3 DNA: TGCAGCGTTCGTGATTCCTTCTACGAGCAGTACTTC
CDR3 protein: CSVRDSFYEQYF

J gene: TRBJ1-1
D gene: TRBD1
V gene: TRBV3-1
clone size: many
CDR3 DNA: TGTGCCAGCAGCCGTGGGACAGGCCCACTTAACACTGAAGCTTTCTTT
CDR3 protein: CASSRGTGPLNTEAFF

J gene: TRBJ2-7
D gene: NA
V gene: TRBV3-1
clone size: few
CDR3 DNA: TGTGCCAGCAGCCAAGATGGGGCCTACGAGCAGTACTTC
CDR3 protein: CASSQDGAYEQYF

J gene: TRBJ1-1
D gene: TRBD1
V gene: TRBV6-2/TRBV6-3
clone size: many
CDR3 DNA: TGTGCCAGCAAGGAGGCAGGGGGATCGACTGAAGCTTTCTTT
CDR3 protein: CASKEAGGSTEAFF

J gene: TRBJ2-6
D gene: NA
V gene: TRBV6-2/TRBV6-3
clone size: NA
CDR3 DNA: TGTGCCAGCAGTTACCGTGACTCTGGGGCCAACGTCCTGACTTTC
CDR3 protein: CASSYRDSGANVLTF

J gene: TRBJ1-2
D gene: NA
V gene: TRBV4-1
clone size: few
CDR3 DNA: TGCGCCAGCAGCCCAGAGGCAAAAGGAAGCGGCTACACCTTC
CDR3 protein: CASSPEAKGSGYTF

J gene: TRBJ2-7
D gene: NA
V gene: TRBV20-1
clone size: many
CDR3 DNA: TGCAGTGCTGAAAAGCAAGGGGATGCCTACGAGCAGTACTTC
CDR3 protein: CSAEKQGDAYEQYF

J gene: TRBJ1-1
D gene: NA
V gene: TRBV28
clone size: NA
CDR3 DNA: TGTGCCAGCAGTTTTTCTTTAGAAGCTTTCTTT
CDR3 protein: CASSFSLEAFF

J gene: TRBJ1-2
D gene: NA
V gene: TRBV7-9
clone size: many
CDR3 DNA: TGTGCCAGCAGCTCAGGACAACGGGATGGCTACACCTTC
CDR3 protein: CASSSGQRDGYTF

J gene: TRBJ2-3
D gene: NA
V gene: TRBV18
clone size: many
CDR3 DNA: TGTGCCAGCTCACCACCGTCAGATACGCAGTATTTT
CDR3 protein: CASSPPSDTQYF

J gene: TRBJ1-5
D gene: NA
V gene: TRBV6-2/TRBV6-3
clone size: many
CDR3 DNA: TGTGCCACAGCGGCCGGGGGAGGGATCAATCAGCCCCAGCATTTT
CDR3 protein: CATAAGGGINQPQHF

J gene: TRBJ1-2
D gene: NA
V gene: TRBV7-6
clone size: NA
CDR3 DNA: TGTGCCAGCAGCCCGACCCAGGGAGTCCGGAATGGCTACACCTTC
CDR3 protein: CASSPTQGVRNGYTF

J gene: TRBJ2-3
D gene: TRBD2
V gene: TRBV7-3
clone size: many
CDR3 DNA: TGTGCCAGCAGATCAAGCGGGGGCCCTAGCACAGATACGCAGTATTTT
CDR3 protein: CASRSSGGPSTDTQYF

J gene: TRBJ2-2
D gene: TRBD2
V gene: TRBV7-2
clone size: many
CDR3 DNA: TGTGCCAGCAGCTTAGATCGGCGCGGGAGGGCCCTCGGGGAGCTGTTTTTT
CDR3 protein: CASSLDRRGRALGELFF

J gene: TRBJ1-1
D gene: NA
V gene: TRBV5-4
clone size: many
CDR3 DNA: TGTGCCAGCAGCAGTATCAAGAACACTGAAGCTTTCTTT
CDR3 protein: CASSSIKNTEAFF

J gene: TRBJ2-2
D gene: NA
V gene: TRBV28
clone size: many
CDR3 DNA: TGTGCCAGCAGTTCCCCTCCGGGAGCCCCCGGGGAGCTGTTTTTT
CDR3 protein: CASSSPPGAPGELFF

J gene: TRBJ2-3
D gene: NA
V gene: TRBV11-2
clone size: few
CDR3 DNA: TGTGCCAGCAGCCCCTCCGGACTCGGCCGGGACACAGATACGCAGTATTTT
CDR3 protein: CASSPSGLGRDTDTQYF

J gene: TRBJ1-2
D gene: TRBD1
V gene: TRBV28
clone size: NA
CDR3 DNA: TGTGCCAGCAGTTCGGGACAGTATGGCTACACCTTC
CDR3 protein: CASSSGQYGYTF

J gene: TRBJ1-5
D gene: TRBD1
V gene: TRBV28
clone size: few
CDR3 DNA: TGTGCTGGACAGGGGGCTTCTCAGCCCCAGCATTTT
CDR3 protein: CAGQGASQPQHF

J gene: TRBJ1-2
D gene: NA
V gene: TRBV28
clone size: few
CDR3 DNA: TGTGCCAGCGGGCAGGGCATCGACAATGGCTACACCTTC
CDR3 protein: CASGQGIDNGYTF

J gene: TRBJ1-4
D gene: NA
V gene: TRBV12-3/TRBV12-4
clone size: many
CDR3 DNA: TGTGCCAGCAGTTCCCAGGCAGGTGGGAATGAAAAACTGTTTTTT
CDR3 protein: CASSSQAGGNEKLFF

J gene: TRBJ2-1
D gene: TRBD2
V gene: TRBV4-3
clone size: NA
CDR3 DNA: TGCGCCAGCAGCCATGAATTCGGGACTAGCGATGAGCAGTTCTTC
CDR3 protein: CASSHEFGTSDEQFF

J gene: TRBJ2-1
D gene: NA
V gene: TRBV7-2
clone size: many
CDR3 DNA: TGTGCCAGCAGCTTCCAGACAGGAGACAATGAGCAGTTCTTC
CDR3 protein: CASSFQTGDNEQFF

J gene: TRBJ2-2
D gene: NA
V gene: TRBV6-1
clone size: few
CDR3 DNA: TGTGCCACTACCGGGAGAGCGAACACCGGGGAGCTGTTTTTT
CDR3 protein: CATTGRANTGELFF

J gene: TRBJ1-1
D gene: NA
V gene: TRBV24-1
clone size: many
CDR3 DNA: TGTGCCACCAGTGAGGGCCGGAACACTGAAGCTTTCTTT
CDR3 protein: CATSEGRNTEAFF